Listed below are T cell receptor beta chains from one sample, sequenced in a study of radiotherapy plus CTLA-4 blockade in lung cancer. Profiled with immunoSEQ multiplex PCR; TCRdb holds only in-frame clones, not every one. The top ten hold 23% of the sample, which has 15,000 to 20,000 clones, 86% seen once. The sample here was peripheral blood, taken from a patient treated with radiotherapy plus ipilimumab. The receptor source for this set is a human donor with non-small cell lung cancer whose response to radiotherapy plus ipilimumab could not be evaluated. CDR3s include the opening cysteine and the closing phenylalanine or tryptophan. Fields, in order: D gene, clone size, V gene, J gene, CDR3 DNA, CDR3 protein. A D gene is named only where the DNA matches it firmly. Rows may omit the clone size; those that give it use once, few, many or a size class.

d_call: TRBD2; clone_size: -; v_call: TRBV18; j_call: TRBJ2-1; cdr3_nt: TGTGCCAGCTCACTCCTAGCGGGGGGGGACGGTGAGCAGTTCTTC; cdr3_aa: CASSLLAGGDGEQFF
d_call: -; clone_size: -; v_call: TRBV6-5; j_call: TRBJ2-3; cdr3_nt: TGTGCCAGCAGTTACTCGACGGAGATGGGAGATACGCAGTATTTT; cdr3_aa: CASSYSTEMGDTQYF
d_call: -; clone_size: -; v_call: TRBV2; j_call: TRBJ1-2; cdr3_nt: TGTGCCAGCAGACTTAGGGGCGGCTACACCTTC; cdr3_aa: CASRLRGGYTF
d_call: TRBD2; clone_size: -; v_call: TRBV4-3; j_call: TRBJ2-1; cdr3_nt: TGCGCCAGCAGCCAAAGCGGGGGGGCCTACAATGAGCAGTTCTTC; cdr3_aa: CASSQSGGAYNEQFF
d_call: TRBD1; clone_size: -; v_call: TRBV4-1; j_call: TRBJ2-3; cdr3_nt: TGCGCCAGCAGCCAAAGGGGGCCTGGTGCAGATACGCAGTATTTT; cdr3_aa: CASSQRGPGADTQYF
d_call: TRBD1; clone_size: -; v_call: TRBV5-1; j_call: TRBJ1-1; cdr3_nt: TGCGCCAGCAGCTCGTCGGCTACAGGGGGGGGCACTGAAGCTTTCTTT; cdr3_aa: CASSSSATGGGTEAFF
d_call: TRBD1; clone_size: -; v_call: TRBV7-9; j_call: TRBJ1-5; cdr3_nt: TGTGCCAGCAGCTTATCAGGGGGCGAGTTCGGCAATCAGCCCCAGCATTTT; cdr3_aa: CASSLSGGEFGNQPQHF
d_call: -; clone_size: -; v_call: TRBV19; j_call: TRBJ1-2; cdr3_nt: TGTGCCAGTAGTATCGACGGGGGTAGCTATGGCTACACCTTC; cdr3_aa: CASSIDGGSYGYTF
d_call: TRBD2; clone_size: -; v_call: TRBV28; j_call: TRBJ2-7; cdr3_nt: TGTGCCGGCAGTTACCCCCCGACTAGCGGGAGCATTGACCAGTACTTC; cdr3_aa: CAGSYPPTSGSIDQYF
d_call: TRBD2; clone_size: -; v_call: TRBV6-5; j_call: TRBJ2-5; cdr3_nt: TGTGCCAGCAGAAGCGGGACCGCGAGTGTGACCCAGTACTTC; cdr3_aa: CASRSGTASVTQYF
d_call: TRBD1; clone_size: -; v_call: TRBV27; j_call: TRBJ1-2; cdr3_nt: TGTGCCAGCAGCCCTAAATTGGGGGACAGGGGGCGGGATGGCTACACCTTC; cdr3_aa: CASSPKLGDRGRDGYTF
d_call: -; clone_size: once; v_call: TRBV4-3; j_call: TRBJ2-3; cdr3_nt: TGCGCCAGCAGCCAAGACAGGGTTGGGAGCACAGATACGCAGTATTTT; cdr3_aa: CASSQDRVGSTDTQYF
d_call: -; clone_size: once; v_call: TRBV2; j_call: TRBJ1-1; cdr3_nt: TGTGCCAGCAGCCCCCTAGGGCGGGGGGCTTTCTTT; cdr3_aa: CASSPLGRGAFF
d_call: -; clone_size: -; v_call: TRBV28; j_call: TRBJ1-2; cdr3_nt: TGTGCCAGCAGTTTTTCGGTTCTGAACTATGGCTACACCTTC; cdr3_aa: CASSFSVLNYGYTF
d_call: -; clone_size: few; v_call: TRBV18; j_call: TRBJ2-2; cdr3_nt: TGTGCCAGCTCGCCCAAACAGGGTAGCACCGGGGAGCTGTTTTTT; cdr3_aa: CASSPKQGSTGELFF
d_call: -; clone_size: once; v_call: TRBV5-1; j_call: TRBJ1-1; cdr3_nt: TGCGCCAGCTCCACCCAAGGAGGGGCGGGTGAAGCTTTCTTT; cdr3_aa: CASSTQGGAGEAFF